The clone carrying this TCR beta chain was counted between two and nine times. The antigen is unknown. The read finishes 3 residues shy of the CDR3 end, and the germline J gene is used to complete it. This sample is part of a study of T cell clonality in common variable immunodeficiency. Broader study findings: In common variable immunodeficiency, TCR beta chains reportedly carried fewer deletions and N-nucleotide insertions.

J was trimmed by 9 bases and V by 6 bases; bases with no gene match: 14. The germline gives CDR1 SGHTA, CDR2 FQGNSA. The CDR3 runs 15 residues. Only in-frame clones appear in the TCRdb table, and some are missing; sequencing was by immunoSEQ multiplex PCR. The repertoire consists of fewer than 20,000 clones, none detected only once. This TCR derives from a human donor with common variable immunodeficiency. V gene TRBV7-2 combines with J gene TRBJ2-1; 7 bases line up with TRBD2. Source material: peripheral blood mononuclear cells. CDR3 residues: CASRASGGRYVEQFF. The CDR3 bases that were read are TGTGCCAGCAGGGCCTCTGGCGGGAGATATGTTGAG.